The clone carrying this TCR beta chain was picked up a small number of times. Its antigen is not known. This PCR relied on a set of 60 Vbeta primers and 13 Jbeta primers. Method: immunoSEQ multiplex PCR; TCRdb's copy keeps in-frame clones and lacks some. This table has about 160,000 clones, about 72% appearing once. This entry comes from a study of cytomegalovirus exposure and HLA in healthy donors. Findings and caveats of the study: Rarity held for most TCR sequences, but there were some public TCRs that occurred in many donors.

This CDR3 contains 13 residues. V lost 0 bases and J lost 4, with 6 bases in between. The germline gives CDR1 SGHDT, CDR2 YYEEEE. The sequenced sample was PBMCs. This chain connects TRBV5-6 to TRBJ2-3; D might be TRBD1 (6 bases). The receptor was derived from a man aged 30-40 years in good health and CMV-seropositive. The CDR3 is CASSLGQADTQYF. CDR3 DNA sequence: TGTGCCAGCAGCTTGGGACAGGCAGATACGCAGTATTTT.